Only one count was recorded for the clone carrying this T cell receptor beta chain. This entry is derived from a study of cytomegalovirus exposure and HLA in healthy donors. Trimming took 3 bases from V and 1 from J, leaving 13 bases between them. The CDR3 covers 17 residues. The germline V gene has CDR1 MNHNS and CDR2 SASEGT. This PCR relied on a set of 60 Vbeta primers and 13 Jbeta primers. Sequencing was performed with immunoSEQ multiplex PCR; in TCRdb, only in-frame clones are kept and a portion is missing. Of around 120,000 clones listed, roughly 80% are singletons. The genes are TRBV6-1 and TRBJ2-6, with D possibly being TRBD2 (6 bases). The sequencing input was PBMCs. This receptor was obtained from a man in his sixties in good health and CMV-seropositive. The CDR3 region has the DNA TGTGCCAGCAGTGATTGGGGAGGAAGGTCTGGGGCCAACGTCCTGACTTTC. Protein: CASSDWGGRSGANVLTF.